The present entry profiles one T cell receptor beta chain with its context. Its matching antigen is unknown. This record comes from a study of T cell responses to AZD1222 COVID-19 vaccine. Points from the study as a whole: No repertoire was sampled before or during the peak T cell response, only after it. A mostly white British donor set with more females was recruited, and clonal diversity was possibly underestimated. Reports indicate that nearly half of spike-specific TCRs are directed at unmutated variant regions.

Germline V gene data show CDR1 as DFQATT and CDR2 as SNEGSKA (reference sequence). The V gene lost 3 bases and the J gene lost 8 bases, with 14 bases spanning the gap. The length of the CDR3 is 13 residues. Libraries were prepared by immunoSEQ multiplex PCR; TCRdb keeps only in-frame clonotypes and omits some of them. The sample records around 160,000 clones, 93% being singletons. This receptor was identified in an adult in good health. The chain has TRBV20-1 and TRBJ1-5; the D is unclear. Here the sequenced sample was peripheral blood, taken on day 0 of AZD1222 vaccination. The CDR3 region is CSASGGSWEPQHF. As DNA, the CDR3 is TGCAGTGCTAGTGGCGGGTCCTGGGAGCCCCAGCATTTT.